The sequence of this T cell receptor beta chain was determined in a study of T cells in localized non-small cell lung cancer (dated by TCRdb to 2018 to 2020). As for the study more broadly: The study analyzed T cell repertoires of 236 early-stage NSCLC patients, comparing tumors and uninvolved tumor-adjacent lungs. All 240 or so NSCLC patients in the cohort were treatment-naive and had localized lung tumors that were resected. The mean age of the NSCLC patients was about 62 years, with 130 or so men and around 100 women.

Taken from cysteine to phenylalanine, the CDR3 has 14 residues. Only the CDR3 DNA stays, 42 bases, in frame from base 1. V is cut back by 4 bases and J by 5 bases, with 1 base in the junction unmatched. CDR1 and CDR2 were assigned from the germline V gene (reference sequence) as SEHNR and FQNEAQ. At diagnosis, peripheral blood, uninvolved tumor-adjacent lung and tumor were collected and stored as a combination of fresh-frozen and FFPE material. For TCR repertoire profiling, blood samples were analyzed as peripheral blood mononuclear cells. The immunoSEQ Assay was used to sequence TCR beta CDR3 regions from DNA. Processing in the source paper ran as follows. T cell density was computed as TCR beta template counts normalized to usable DNA estimated by amplifying housekeeping genes. Using the preseqR package, richness was estimated by extrapolating to 120,000 templates for tissue samples and 400,000 templates for PBMC samples. Clonality was defined as one minus Pielou's evenness. Tissue-enriched TCRs were identified through differential abundance testing performed on productive amino-acid clonotypes, with a minimum total count of 5 and an alpha of 0.1. Repertoire overlap between compartments was quantified with the Jaccard Index and Morisita Overlap Index. TCR beta CDR3s were clustered by GLIPH together with public tetramer-defined viral CDR3s, and at least three viral sequences plus V-gene enrichment were required for viral motifs. TCRdb provides this immuneACCESS table in a form limited to in-frame rearrangements. Some clones are lacking; in checked studies, under half of them reflect an unresolved V gene, and why the rest are absent is not known. The V and J calls and clone size are taken from that table; D and trimming were inferred from the DNA. In all, the sample holds 90,000 to 100,000 clones, and about nine tenths of those were seen once. The ten largest clones take up over 4% of the sample.

A note on this clone: Its antigen remains undetermined. No per-base quality is available; no much larger clone lies one base away.

The paper's findings and limits, for the study overall: A median of 57 of the top 100 tumor clones turned up in the paired uninvolved adjacent lung, and about 28 of those clones also ranked among the top 100 of that same adjacent lung. Because the study design was exploratory, TCR variables were selected using unadjusted p-values without false-discovery rate correction. Because multi-region tumor sequencing was not performed, intratumor heterogeneity could not be ruled out. Uninvolved tumor-adjacent lung showed the highest T cell clonality, higher than tumor, which suggests more focused antigenic responses in the uninvolved tumor-adjacent lung. Longer overall survival was associated with higher blood T cell density, whereas shorter survival was associated with higher adjacent-lung clonality.

The rearranged segments are TRBV7-9 and TRBJ1-4; TRBD1 aligns with 10 central bases. The receptor was derived from a woman aged 40 to 75 with stage II squamous cell lung carcinoma. Sequences were derived from PBMCs, sampled before any cancer treatment. The DNA is TGTGCCAGCAGCTCGGGACAGGGGAATGAAAAACTGTTTTTT. Translated, it reads CASSSGQGNEKLFF.